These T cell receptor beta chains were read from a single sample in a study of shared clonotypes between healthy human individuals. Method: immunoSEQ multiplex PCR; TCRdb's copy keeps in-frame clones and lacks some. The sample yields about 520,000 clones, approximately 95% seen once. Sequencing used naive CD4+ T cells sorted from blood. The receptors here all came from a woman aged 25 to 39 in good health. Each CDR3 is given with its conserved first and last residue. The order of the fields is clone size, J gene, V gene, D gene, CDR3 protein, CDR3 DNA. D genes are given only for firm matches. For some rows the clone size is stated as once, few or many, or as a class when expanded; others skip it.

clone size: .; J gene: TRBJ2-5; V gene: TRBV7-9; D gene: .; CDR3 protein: CASSVSLGETQYF; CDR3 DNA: TGTGCCAGCAGCGTCAGTCTGGGAGAGACCCAGTACTTC
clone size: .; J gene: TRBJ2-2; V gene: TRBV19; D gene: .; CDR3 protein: CASKAGGNTGELFF; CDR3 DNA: TGTGCCAGTAAGGCCGGGGGGAACACCGGGGAGCTGTTTTTT
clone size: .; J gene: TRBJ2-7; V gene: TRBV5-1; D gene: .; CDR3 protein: CASRRSGSYEQYF; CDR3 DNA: TGCGCCAGCAGAAGGAGCGGAAGCTACGAGCAGTACTTC
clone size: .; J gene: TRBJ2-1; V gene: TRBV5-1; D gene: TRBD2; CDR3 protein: CASISFTSGSSYNEQFF; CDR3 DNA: TGCGCCAGCATCTCTTTCACTAGCGGAAGCTCCTACAATGAGCAGTTCTTC
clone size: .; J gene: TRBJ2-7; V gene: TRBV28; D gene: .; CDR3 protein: CASSKGGASGSSYEQYF; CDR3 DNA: TGTGCCAGCAGTAAAGGGGGAGCTAGCGGTAGCTCCTACGAGCAGTACTTC
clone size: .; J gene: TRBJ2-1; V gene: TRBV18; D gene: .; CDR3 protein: CASSPPAPGDEQFF; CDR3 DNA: TGTGCCAGCTCACCACCGGCCCCCGGTGATGAGCAGTTCTTC
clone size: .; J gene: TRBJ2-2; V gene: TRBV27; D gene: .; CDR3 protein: CASSSALGSEIITGELFF; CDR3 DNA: TGTGCCAGCAGTTCGGCCCTAGGGAGCGAAATCATAACCGGGGAGCTGTTTTTT
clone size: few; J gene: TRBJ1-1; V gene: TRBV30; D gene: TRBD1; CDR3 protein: CAWRGQGTEAFF; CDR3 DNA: TGTGCCTGGAGGGGACAGGGCACTGAAGCTTTCTTT
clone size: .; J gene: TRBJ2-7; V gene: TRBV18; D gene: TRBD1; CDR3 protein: CASSPRTGSYPYEQYF; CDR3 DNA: TGTGCCAGCTCACCACGGACAGGGAGTTACCCCTACGAGCAGTACTTC
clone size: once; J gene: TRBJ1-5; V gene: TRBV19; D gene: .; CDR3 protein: CASDDRLSNQPQHF; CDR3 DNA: TGTGCCAGCGATGACAGGCTGAGCAATCAGCCCCAGCATTTT
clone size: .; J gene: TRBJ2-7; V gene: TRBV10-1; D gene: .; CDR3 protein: CASSEYLEQYF; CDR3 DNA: TGCGCCAGCAGTGAGTATTTGGAGCAGTACTTC
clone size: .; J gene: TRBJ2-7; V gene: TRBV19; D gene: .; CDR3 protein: CASSIGADHFRREQVYEQYF; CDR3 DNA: TGTGCCAGTAGTATAGGGGCAGACCACTTCCGGCGCGAACAGGTCTACGAGCAGTACTTC
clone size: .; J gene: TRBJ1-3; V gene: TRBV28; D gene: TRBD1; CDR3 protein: CASGGQSVNTIYF; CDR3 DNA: TGTGCCAGCGGGGGACAGTCGGTGAACACCATATATTTT
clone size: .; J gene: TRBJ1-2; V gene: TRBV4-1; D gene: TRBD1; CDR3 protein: CASSRETGGYGYTF; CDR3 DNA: TGCGCCAGCAGCCGAGAGACAGGGGGCTATGGCTACACCTTC
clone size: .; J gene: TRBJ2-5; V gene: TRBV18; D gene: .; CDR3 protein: CASSPNRVETQYF; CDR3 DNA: TGTGCCAGCTCACCGAACAGGGTGGAGACCCAGTACTTC
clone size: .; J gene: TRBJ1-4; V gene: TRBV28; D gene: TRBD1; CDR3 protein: CASSSKIGTGDEKLFF; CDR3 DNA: TGTGCCAGCAGCTCGAAGATCGGGACAGGGGATGAAAAACTGTTTTTT
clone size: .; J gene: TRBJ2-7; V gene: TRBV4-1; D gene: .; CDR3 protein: CASSPEHEPYEQYF; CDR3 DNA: TGCGCCAGCAGCCCAGAACACGAACCCTACGAGCAGTACTTC
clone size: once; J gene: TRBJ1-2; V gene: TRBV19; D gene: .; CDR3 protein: CASSTVTSPRGYTF; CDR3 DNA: TGTGCCAGTAGTACTGTCACCTCCCCAAGGGGCTACACCTTC
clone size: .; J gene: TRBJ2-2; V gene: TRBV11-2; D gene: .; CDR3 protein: CASSLVLSGLDTGELFF; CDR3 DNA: TGTGCCAGCAGCTTAGTTCTTTCAGGGCTGGACACCGGGGAGCTGTTTTTT
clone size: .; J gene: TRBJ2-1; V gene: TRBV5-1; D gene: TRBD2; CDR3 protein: CASSSSSGTNIEQFF; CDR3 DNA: TGCGCCAGCAGCTCCAGCTCCGGGACTAATATTGAGCAGTTCTTC
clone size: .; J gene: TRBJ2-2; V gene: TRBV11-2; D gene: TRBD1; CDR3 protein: CASSLTGANTGELFF; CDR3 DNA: TGTGCCAGCAGCTTAACAGGGGCGAACACCGGGGAGCTGTTTTTT
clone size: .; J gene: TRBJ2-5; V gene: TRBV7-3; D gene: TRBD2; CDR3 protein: CASSLRAGGPPETQYF; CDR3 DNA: TGTGCCAGCAGCTTAAGGGCGGGAGGGCCCCCAGAGACCCAGTACTTC
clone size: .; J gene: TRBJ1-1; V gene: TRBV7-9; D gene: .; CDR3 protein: CASSPPAGEVAFF; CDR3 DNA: TGTGCCAGCAGCCCCCCGGCCGGGGAAGTGGCTTTCTTT
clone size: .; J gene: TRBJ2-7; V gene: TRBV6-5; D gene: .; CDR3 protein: CASSRTGLSSYEQYF; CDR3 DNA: TGTGCCAGCAGTAGGACGGGACTGAGCTCCTACGAGCAGTACTTC
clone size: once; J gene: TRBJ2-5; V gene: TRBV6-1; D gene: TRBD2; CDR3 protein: CASSLAGVVIETQYF; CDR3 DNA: TGTGCCAGCAGTCTAGCGGGAGTGGTGATAGAGACCCAGTACTTC
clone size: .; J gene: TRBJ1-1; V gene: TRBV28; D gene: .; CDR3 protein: CASGEPPVEAFF; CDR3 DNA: TGTGCCAGCGGTGAACCGCCGGTTGAAGCTTTCTTT
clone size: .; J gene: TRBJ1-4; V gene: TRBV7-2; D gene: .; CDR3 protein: CASSLGGGTNEKLFF; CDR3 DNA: TGTGCCAGCAGCTTAGGAGGGGGAACTAATGAAAAACTGTTTTTT
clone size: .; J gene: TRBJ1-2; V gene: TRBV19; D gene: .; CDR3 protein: CASSPANYGYTF; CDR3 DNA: TGTGCCAGTAGTCCGGCCAACTATGGCTACACCTTC
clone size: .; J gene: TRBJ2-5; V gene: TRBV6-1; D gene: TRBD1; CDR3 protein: CAAGQGETQYF; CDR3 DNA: TGTGCCGCCGGACAGGGGGAGACCCAGTACTTC
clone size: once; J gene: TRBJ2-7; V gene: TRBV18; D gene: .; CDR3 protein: CASSPPSGSSYEQYF; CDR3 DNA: TGTGCCAGCTCACCACCCAGCGGTTCCTCCTACGAGCAGTACTTC
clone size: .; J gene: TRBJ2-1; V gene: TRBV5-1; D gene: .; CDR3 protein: CASSLTAEFYNEQFF; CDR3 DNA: TGCGCCAGCAGCTTGACGGCGGAGTTCTACAATGAGCAGTTCTTC
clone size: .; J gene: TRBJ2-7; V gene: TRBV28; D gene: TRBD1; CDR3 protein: CASTSPGQTSYEQYF; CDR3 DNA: TGTGCCAGCACCTCTCCGGGACAGACCTCCTACGAGCAGTACTTC
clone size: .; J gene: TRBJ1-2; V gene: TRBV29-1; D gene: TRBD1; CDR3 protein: CSVGSPQGAGGYTF; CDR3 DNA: TGCAGCGTCGGATCCCCACAGGGGGCCGGGGGCTACACCTTC
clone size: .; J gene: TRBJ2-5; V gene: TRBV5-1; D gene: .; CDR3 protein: CASSLDWQLTETQYF; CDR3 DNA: TGCGCCAGCAGCTTGGACTGGCAACTCACAGAGACCCAGTACTTC
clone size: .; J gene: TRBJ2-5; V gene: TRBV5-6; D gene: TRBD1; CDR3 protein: CASSWTGGTQYF; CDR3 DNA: TGTGCCAGCAGCTGGACAGGGGGGACCCAGTACTTC
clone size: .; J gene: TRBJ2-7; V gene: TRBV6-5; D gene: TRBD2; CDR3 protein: CASSYPGLAGNYEQYF; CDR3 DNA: TGTGCCAGCAGTTACCCGGGACTAGCGGGGAACTACGAGCAGTACTTC